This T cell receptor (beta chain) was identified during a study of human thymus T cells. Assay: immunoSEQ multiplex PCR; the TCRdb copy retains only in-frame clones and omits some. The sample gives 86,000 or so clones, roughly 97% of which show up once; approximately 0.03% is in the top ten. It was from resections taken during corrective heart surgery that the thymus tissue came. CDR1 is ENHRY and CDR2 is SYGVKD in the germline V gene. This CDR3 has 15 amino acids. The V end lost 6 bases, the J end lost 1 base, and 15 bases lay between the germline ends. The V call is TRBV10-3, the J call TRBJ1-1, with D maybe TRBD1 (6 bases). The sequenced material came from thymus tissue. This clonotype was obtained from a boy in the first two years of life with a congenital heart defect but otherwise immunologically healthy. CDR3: CAISQKDRPNTEAFF. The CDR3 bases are TGTGCCATCAGCCAAAAGGACAGACCGAACACTGAAGCTTTCTTT.